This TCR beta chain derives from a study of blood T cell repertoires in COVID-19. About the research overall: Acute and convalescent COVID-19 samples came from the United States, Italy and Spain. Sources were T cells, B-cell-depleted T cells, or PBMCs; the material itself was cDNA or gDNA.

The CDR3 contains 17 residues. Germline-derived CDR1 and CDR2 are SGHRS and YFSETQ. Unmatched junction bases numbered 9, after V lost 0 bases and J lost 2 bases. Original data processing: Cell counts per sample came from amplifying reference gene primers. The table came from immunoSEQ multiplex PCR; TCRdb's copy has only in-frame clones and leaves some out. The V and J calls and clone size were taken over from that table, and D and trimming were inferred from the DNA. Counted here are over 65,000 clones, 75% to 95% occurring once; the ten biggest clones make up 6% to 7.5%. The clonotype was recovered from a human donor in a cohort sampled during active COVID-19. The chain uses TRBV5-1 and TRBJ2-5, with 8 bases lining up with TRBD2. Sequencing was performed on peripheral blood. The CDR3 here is CASSLGLARVEQETQYF. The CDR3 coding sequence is TGCGCCAGCAGCTTGGGACTAGCGAGGGTCGAGCAAGAGACCCAGTACTTC. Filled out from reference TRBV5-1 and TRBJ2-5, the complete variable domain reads KAGVTQTPRYLIKTRGQQVTLSCSPISGHRSVSWYQQTPGQGLQFLFEYFSETQRNKGNFPGRFSGRQFSNSRSEMNVSTLELGDSALYLCASSLGLARVEQETQYFGPGTRLLVL.